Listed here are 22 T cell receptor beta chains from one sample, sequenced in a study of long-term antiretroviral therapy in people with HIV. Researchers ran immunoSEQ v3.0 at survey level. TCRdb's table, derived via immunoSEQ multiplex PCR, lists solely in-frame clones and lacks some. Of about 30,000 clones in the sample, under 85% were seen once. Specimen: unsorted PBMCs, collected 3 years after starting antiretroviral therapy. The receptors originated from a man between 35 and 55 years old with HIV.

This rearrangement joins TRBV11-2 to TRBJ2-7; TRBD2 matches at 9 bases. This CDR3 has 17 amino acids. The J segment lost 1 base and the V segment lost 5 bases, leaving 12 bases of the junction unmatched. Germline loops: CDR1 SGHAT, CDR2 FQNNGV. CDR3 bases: TGTGCCAGCAGCCATCCCGGGGGCGGGAGGGGTTCCTACGAGCAGTACTTC. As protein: CASSHPGGGRGSYEQYF.

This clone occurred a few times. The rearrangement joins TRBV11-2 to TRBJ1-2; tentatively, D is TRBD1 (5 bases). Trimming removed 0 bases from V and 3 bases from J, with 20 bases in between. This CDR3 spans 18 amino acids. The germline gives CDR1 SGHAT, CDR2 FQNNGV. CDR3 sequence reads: CASSLEGMGRLDHYGYTF. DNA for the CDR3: TGTGCCAGCAGCTTAGAGGGGATGGGGCGCCTGGATCACTATGGCTACACCTTC.

CDR3 DNA sequence: TGTGCCACCAGCAGAGATCCCAGGGGGGACAATTCACCCCTCCACTTT. Amino acid sequence: CATSRDPRGDNSPLHF. The chain uses TRBV15 and TRBJ1-6; 7 nucleotides agree with TRBD1. Germline-derived CDR1 and CDR2 are LNHNV and YYDKDF (reference sequence). Trimming at V came to 0 bases and at J to 7 bases, leaving 6 bases not matched to a gene. CDR3 size: 16 residues.

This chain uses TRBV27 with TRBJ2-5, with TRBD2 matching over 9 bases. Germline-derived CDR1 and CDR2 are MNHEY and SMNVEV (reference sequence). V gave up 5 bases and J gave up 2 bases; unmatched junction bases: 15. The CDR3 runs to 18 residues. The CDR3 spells CASSPSRGRLAVQETQYF. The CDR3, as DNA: TGTGCCAGCAGTCCCTCCCGGGGGCGACTAGCGGTACAAGAGACCCAGTACTTC.

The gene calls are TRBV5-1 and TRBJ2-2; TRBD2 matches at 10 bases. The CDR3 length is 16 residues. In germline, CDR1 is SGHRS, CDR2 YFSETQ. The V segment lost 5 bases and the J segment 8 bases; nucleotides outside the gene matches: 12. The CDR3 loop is CASRDWLAGVLGELFF. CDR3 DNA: TGCGCCAGCAGAGATTGGCTAGCGGGGGTTCTGGGGGAGCTGTTTTTT.

The CDR3, as DNA: TGCAGCGTCCACCAGGGGGGGACAGGGGGCAAGTACAATGAGCAGTTCTTC. This sequence encodes CSVHQGGTGGKYNEQFF. The chain carries TRBV29-1 and TRBJ2-1; 12 bases are a match to TRBD1. Germline V gene sequence: CDR1 SQVTM, CDR2 ANQGSEA. The J segment lost 4 bases and the V segment lost 6 bases, leaving 13 bases of the junction unmatched. CDR3 length: 17 residues.

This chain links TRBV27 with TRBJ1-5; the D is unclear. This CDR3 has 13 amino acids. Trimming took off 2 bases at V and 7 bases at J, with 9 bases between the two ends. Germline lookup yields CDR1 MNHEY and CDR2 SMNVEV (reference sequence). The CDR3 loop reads CASSLSGVQPQHF. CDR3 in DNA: TGTGCCAGCAGTTTAAGCGGGGTCCAGCCCCAGCATTTT.

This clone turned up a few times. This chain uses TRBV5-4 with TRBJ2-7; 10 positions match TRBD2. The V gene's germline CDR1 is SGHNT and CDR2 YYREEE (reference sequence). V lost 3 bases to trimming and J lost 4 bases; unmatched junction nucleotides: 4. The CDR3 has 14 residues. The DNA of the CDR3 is TGTGCCAGCAGCTCTAGCGGGAGACTATACGAGCAGTACTTC. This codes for CASSSSGRLYEQYF.

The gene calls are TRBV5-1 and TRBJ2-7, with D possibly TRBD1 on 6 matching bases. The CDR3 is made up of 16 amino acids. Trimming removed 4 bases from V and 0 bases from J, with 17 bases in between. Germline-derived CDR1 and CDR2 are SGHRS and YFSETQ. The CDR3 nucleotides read TGCGCCAGCAGCCCCCGGACAGCAGAGAGCTCCTACGAGCAGTACTTC. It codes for CASSPRTAESSYEQYF.

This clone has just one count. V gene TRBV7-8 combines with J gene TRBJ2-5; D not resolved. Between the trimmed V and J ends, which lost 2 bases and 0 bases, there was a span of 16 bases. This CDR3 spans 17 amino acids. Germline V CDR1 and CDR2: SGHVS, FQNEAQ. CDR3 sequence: CASSLRGYSPYQETQYF. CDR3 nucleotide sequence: TGTGCCAGCAGCTTAAGAGGCTACAGCCCGTACCAAGAGACCCAGTACTTC.

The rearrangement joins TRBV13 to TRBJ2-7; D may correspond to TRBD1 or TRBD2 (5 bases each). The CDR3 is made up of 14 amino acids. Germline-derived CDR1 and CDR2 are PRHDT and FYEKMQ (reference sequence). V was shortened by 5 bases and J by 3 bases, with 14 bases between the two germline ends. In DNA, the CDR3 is TGTGCCAGCAGCCCAGGGACCAAGGGCTACGAGCAGTACTTC. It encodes CASSPGTKGYEQYF.

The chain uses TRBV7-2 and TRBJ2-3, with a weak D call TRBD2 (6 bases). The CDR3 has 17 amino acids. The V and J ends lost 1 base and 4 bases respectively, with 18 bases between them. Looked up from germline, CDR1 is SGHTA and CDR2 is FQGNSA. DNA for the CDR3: TGTGCCAGCAGCTTAGGCCCAGCGGGTCCATCGCCAGATACGCAGTATTTT. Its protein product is CASSLGPAGPSPDTQYF.

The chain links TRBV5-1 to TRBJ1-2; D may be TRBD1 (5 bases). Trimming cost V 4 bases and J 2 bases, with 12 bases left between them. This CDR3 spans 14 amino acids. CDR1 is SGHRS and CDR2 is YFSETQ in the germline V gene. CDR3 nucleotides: TGCGCCAGCAGCGACAGTGGGGTAAACTATGGCTACACCTTC. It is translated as CASSDSGVNYGYTF. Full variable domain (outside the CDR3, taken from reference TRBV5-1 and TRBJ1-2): KAGVTQTPRYLIKTRGQQVTLSCSPISGHRSVSWYQQTPGQGLQFLFEYFSETQRNKGNFPGRFSGRQFSNSRSEMNVSTLELGDSALYLCASSDSGVNYGYTFGSGTRLTVV.

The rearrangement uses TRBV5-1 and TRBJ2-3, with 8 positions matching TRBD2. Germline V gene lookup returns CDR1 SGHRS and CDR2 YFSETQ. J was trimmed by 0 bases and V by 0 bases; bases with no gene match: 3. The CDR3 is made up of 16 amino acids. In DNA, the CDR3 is TGCGCCAGCAGCTTGGGGTCTAGCGGGAGCACAGATACGCAGTATTTT. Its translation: CASSLGSSGSTDTQYF.

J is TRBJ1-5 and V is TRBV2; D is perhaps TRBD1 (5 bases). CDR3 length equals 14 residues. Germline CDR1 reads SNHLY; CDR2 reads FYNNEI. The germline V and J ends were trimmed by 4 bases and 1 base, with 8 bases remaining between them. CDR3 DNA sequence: TGTGCCAGCAGTGGGGGCGAGAGCAATCAGCCCCAGCATTTT. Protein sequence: CASSGGESNQPQHF.

As DNA, the CDR3 is TGCGCCAGCAGCTTGGAGGGACTGGCGGGGCCCCTCCACTTT. Amino acid sequence: CASSLEGLAGPLHF. This chain uses TRBV5-1 with TRBJ1-6; D perhaps matches TRBD1 (5 bases). CDR1 is SGHRS, CDR2 YFSETQ, per germline. The CDR3 consists of 14 residues. With 0 bases removed from V and 13 bases from J, the gap between germline ends came to 14 bases.

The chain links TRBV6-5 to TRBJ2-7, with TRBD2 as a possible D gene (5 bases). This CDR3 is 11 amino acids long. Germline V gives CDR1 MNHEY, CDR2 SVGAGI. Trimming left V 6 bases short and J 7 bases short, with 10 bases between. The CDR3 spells CASRTRGEQYF. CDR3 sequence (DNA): TGTGCCAGCAGGACCCGGGGAGAGCAGTACTTC.

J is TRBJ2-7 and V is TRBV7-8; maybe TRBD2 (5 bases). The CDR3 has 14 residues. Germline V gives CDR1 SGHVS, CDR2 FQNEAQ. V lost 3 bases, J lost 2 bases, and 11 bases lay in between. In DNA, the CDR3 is TGTGCCAGCAGCTTCAGGAGGACGACCTACGAGCAGTACTTC. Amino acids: CASSFRRTTYEQYF.

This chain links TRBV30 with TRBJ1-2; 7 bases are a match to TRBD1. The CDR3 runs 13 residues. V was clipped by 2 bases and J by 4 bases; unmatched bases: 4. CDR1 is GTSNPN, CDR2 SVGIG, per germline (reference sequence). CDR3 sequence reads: CAWSKGQLYGYTF. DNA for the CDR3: TGTGCCTGGAGTAAGGGACAGCTCTATGGCTACACCTTC.

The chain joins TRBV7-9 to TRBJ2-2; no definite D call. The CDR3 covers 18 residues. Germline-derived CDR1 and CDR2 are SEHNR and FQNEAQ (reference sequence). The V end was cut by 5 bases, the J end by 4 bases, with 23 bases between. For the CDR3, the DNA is TGTGCCAGCAGCAAAGGGTCGTTGGGTCATCCACGCACCGGGGAGCTGTTTTTT. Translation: CASSKGSLGHPRTGELFF.

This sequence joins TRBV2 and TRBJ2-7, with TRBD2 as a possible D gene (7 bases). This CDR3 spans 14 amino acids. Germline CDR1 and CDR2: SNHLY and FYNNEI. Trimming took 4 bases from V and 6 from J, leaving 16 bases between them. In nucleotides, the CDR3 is TGTGCCAGCAGTGGTATGGGGGAGGGGGGCGAGCAGTACTTC. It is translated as CASSGMGEGGEQYF.

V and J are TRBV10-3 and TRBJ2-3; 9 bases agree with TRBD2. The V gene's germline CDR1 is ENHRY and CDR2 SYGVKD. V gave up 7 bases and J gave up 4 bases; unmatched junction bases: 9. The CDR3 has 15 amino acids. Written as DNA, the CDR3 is TGTGCCATCAAGGGCGGGGGGGGAGGCGCAGATACGCAGTATTTT. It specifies CAIKGGGGGADTQYF.